The entry below describes one T cell receptor beta chain. Its antigen is unknown. This sample is part of a study of quantifying T cell responses using KT2 cells. Study-level information: RNA was reverse transcribed with TCR alpha and beta constant-region primers. General study findings and limits: KT2 clone alpha and beta sequence counts scaled linearly with input KT2 cell number.

The cDNA 3' end received a ligated oligonucleotide with a UMI. First-round PCR used three to four cycles and beta primers RC1.1 and RC1.2 covering TRBC1 and TRBC2. MiXCR, applied by TCRdb to the UMI-ligation and nested PCR reads, yields one record per CDR3 protein. The sample holds about 33,000 distinct CDR3 sequences, about a tenth seen once. The CDR3 spans 16 residues. Germline loops: CDR1 MDHEN, CDR2 SYDVKM. V was trimmed by 3 bases and J by 0 bases, leaving 14 bases between them. KT2, a clone with a known TCR, was spiked into unfractionated PBMC. This receptor was identified in a human donor. Sequencing input: PBMCs spiked with cells of the T cell clone KT2. The chain joins TRBV28 to TRBJ1-2, with D tentatively TRBD1 (6 bases). The CDR3 loop reads CASSLGGGAANYGYTF. The CDR3 DNA reads as TGTGCCAGCAGTTTGGGGGGGGGCGCCGCTAACTATGGCTACACCTTC.